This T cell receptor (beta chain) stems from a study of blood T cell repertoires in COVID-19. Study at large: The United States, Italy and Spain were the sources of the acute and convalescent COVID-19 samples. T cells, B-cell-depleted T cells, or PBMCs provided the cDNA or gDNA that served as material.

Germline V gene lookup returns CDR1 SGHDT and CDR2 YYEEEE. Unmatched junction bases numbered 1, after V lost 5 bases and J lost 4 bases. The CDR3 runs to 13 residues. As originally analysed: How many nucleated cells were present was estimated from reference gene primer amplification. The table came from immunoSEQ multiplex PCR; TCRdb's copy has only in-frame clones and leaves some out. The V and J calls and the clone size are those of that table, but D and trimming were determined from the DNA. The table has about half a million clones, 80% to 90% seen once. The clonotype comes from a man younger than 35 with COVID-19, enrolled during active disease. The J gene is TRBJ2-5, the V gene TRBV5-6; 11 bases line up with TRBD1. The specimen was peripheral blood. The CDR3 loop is CASRGTGGETQYF. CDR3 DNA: TGTGCCAGCAGGGGGACAGGGGGAGAGACCCAGTACTTC.